Below, one T cell receptor beta chain is given with its context. This sample is drawn from a study of blood T cell repertoires in COVID-19. Looking at the study overall: Samples of COVID-19 (acute and convalescent) were obtained from the United States, Italy and Spain. From T cells, B-cell-depleted T cells, or PBMCs came the material, which was cDNA or gDNA.

Generated by immunoSEQ multiplex PCR, the TCRdb table keeps only in-frame clones and is missing some. The table records 250,000 to 300,000 clones, approximately 89% of them present only once. The receptor was derived from a woman aged 25 to 45 with COVID-19, enrolled during active disease. The sample taken for sequencing was peripheral blood.

CDR3 in amino acids: CASRGTGRNEQYF. CDR3 sequence (DNA): TGCGCCAGCAGGGGGACAGGGAGGAACGAGCAGTACTTC. The chain uses TRBV4-1 and TRBJ2-7; the match to TRBD1 covers 9 bases. In germline, CDR1 is MGHRA, CDR2 YSYEKL. V was clipped by 6 bases and J by 5 bases; unmatched bases: 5. There are 13 residues in the CDR3.